This TCR beta chain was identified during a study of radiotherapy plus CTLA-4 blockade in lung cancer. Some clones are missing from TCRdb's copy, which holds only in-frame ones; the method was immunoSEQ multiplex PCR. The table records roughly 80,000 clones, roughly 74% of them present only once. The study's findings and limits: Per reports, early blood T cell clone dynamics, plus interferon-beta, forecast response most strongly. In blood, after radiotherapy plus ipilimumab, tumor-derived TCR clones expanded.

CTLA-4 blockade using ipilimumab, together with focal radiation, was received by patients with chemo-refractory metastatic non-small-cell lung cancer. Comment on this clone: As yet, its antigen is unknown.

CDR3 length: 15 residues. V shed 2 bases and J shed 1 base, with 9 bases lying between them. The germline CDR1 and CDR2 sequences are SGHNT and YENEEA. V gene TRBV11-3 combines with J gene TRBJ1-5; TRBD1 might be the D (6 bases). The source is a human donor with non-small cell lung cancer whose response to radiotherapy plus ipilimumab could not be evaluated. Material: peripheral blood, obtained from a patient treated with radiotherapy plus ipilimumab. CDR3 sequence reads: CASSLSGASNQPQHF. Here the CDR3 DNA reads TGTGCCAGCAGCTTATCAGGGGCAAGCAATCAGCCCCAGCATTTT.